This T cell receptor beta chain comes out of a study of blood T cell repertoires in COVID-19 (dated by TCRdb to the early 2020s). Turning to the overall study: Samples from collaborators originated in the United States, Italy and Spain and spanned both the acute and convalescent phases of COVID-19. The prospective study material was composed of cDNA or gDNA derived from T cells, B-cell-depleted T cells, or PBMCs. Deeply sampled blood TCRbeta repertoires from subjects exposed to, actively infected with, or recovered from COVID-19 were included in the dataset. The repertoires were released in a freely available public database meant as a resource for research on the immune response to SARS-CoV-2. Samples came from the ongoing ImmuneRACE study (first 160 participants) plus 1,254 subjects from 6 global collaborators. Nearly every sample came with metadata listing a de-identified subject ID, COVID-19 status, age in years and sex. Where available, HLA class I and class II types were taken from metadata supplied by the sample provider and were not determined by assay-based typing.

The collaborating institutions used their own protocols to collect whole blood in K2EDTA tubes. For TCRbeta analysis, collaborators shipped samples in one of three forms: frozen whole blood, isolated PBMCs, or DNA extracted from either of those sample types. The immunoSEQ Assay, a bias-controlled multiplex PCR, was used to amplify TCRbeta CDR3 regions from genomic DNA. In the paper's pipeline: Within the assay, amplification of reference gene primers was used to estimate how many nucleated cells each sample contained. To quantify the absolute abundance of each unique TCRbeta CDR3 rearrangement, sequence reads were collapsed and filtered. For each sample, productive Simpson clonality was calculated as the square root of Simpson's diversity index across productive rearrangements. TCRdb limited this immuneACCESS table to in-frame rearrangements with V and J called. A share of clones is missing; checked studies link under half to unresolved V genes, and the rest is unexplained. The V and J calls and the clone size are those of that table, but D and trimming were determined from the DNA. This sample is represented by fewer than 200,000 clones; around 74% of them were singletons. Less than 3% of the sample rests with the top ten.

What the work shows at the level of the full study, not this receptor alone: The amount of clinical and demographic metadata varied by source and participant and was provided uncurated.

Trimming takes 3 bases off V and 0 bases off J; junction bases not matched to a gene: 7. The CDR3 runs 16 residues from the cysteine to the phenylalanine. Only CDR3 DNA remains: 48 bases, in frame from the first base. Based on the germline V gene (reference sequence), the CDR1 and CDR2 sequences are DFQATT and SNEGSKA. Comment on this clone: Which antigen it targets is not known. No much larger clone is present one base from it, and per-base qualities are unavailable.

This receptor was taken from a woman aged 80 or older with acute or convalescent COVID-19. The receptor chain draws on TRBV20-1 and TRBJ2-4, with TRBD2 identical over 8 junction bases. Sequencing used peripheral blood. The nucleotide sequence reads TGCAGTGCTAGTGACTTGGCGGGAGGAGCCAAAAACATTCAGTACTTC. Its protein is CSASDLAGGAKNIQYF.